The entry below describes one T cell receptor (beta chain). Original processing methods: Reference gene primer amplification in the assay estimated nucleated cell counts. TCRdb keeps only in-frame clones here, not all; method: immunoSEQ multiplex PCR. The V and J calls and the clone size are those of that table, but D and trimming were determined from the DNA. The table shows 240,000 or so clones, with roughly four fifths occurring only once. Per germline, CDR1 SEHNR and CDR2 FQNEAQ (reference sequence). The V end lost 0 bases, the J end lost 4 bases, and 7 bases lay between the germline ends. The CDR3 is made up of 14 amino acids. These data belong to a study of blood T cell repertoires in COVID-19. Across the whole study: Both acute and convalescent COVID-19 samples were obtained from the United States, Italy and Spain.

The chain is built from TRBV7-9 and TRBJ1-5; D remains unclear. Sequencing was done on a sample of peripheral blood. The TCR sequence derives from a woman aged 80 or over with acute or convalescent COVID-19. CDR3 nucleotide sequence: TGTGCCAGCAGCTTAGCGAGCGAGAATCAGCCCCAGCATTTT. Protein product: CASSLASENQPQHF.